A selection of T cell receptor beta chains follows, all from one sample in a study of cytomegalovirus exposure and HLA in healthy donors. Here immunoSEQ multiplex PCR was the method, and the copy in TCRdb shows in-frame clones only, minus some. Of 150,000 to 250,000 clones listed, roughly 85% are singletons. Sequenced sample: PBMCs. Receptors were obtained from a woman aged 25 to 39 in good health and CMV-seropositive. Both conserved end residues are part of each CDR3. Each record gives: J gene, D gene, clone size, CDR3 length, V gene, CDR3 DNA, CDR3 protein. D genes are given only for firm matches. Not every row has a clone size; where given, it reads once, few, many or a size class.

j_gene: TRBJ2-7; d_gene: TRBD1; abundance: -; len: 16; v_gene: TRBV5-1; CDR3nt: TGCGCCAGCAGCTTGAGTGGCGGGACAGGGGTCTACGAGCAGTACTTC; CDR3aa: CASSLSGGTGVYEQYF
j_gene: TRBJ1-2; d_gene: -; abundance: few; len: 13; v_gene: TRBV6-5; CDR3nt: TGTGCCAGCAAATCAGGGGCCTGGGAAGGCTACACCTTC; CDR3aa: CASKSGAWEGYTF
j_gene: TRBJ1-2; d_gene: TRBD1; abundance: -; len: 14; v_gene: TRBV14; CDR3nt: TGTGCCAGCAGCCAAACAGGGGGATTACATGGCTACACCTTC; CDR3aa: CASSQTGGLHGYTF
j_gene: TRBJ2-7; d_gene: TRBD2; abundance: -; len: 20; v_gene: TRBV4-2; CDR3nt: TGTGCCAGCAGCCAAGATTTCACTAGCGGGGGCACTGTCCTCTCCTACGAGCAGTACTTC; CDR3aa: CASSQDFTSGGTVLSYEQYF
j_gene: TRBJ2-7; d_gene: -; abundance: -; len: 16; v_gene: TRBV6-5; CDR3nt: TGTGCCAGCAGTTACTCGTTCGGGGTCATCAGCTACGAGCAGTACTTC; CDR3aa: CASSYSFGVISYEQYF
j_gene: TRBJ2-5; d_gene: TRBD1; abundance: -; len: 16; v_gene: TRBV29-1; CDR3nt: TGCAGCGTTGAGCGGTTTGGGACAGGGGGCGAAGAGACCCAGTACTTC; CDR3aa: CSVERFGTGGEETQYF
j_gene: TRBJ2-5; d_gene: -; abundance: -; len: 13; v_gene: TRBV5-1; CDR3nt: TGCGCCAGCAGCTCCAGAATTGGAGAGACCCAGTACTTC; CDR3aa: CASSSRIGETQYF
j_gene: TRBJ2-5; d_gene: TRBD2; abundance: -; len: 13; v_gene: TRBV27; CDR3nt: TGTGCCAGCCGACCTGGGACTAGAGAGACCCAGTACTTC; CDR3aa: CASRPGTRETQYF
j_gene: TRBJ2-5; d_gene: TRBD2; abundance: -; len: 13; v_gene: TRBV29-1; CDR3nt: TGCAGTGATAGCGGGGGGATCCCGGAGACCCAGTACTTC; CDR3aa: CSDSGGIPETQYF
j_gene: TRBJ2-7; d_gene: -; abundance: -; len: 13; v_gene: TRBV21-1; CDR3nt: TGTGCCAGCAGCAAGAGGACAGACTACGAGCAGTACTTC; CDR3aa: CASSKRTDYEQYF
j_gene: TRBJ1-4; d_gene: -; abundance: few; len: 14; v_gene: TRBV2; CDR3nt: TGTGCCAGCATTCCGGACGTAGGGGGTGAAAAACTGTTTTTT; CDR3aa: CASIPDVGGEKLFF
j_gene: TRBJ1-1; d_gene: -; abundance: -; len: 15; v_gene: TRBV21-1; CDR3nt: TGTGCCAGCAGCAGAGACAGTATGAGGAACACTGAAGCTTTCTTT; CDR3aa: CASSRDSMRNTEAFF
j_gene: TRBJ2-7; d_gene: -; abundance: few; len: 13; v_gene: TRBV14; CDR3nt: TGTGCCAGCAGCCAAGTCGGTAATTACGAGCAGTACTTC; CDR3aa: CASSQVGNYEQYF
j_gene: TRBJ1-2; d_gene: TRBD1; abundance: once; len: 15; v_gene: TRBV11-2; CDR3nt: TGTGCCAGCAACCCGTTGGACAGGGGGCGTGATGGCTACACCTTC; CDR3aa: CASNPLDRGRDGYTF
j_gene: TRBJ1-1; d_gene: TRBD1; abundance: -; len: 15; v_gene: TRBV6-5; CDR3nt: TGTGCCAGCAGTTACTCGGGACAGAGGAACACTGAAGCTTTCTTT; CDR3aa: CASSYSGQRNTEAFF
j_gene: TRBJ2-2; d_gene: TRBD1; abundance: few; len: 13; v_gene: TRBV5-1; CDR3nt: TGCGCCAGCGGACAGGGCAACACCGGGGAGCTGTTTTTT; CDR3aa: CASGQGNTGELFF
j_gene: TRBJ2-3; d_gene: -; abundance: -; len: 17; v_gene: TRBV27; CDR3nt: TGTGCCAGCAGTTCCCTAATTGAAACCGCTAGCACAGATACGCAGTATTTT; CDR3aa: CASSSLIETASTDTQYF
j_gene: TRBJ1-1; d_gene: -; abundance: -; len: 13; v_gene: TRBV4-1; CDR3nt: TGCGCCAGCAGCCTACTCGATTCGGGGTACGCTTTCTTT; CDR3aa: CASSLLDSGYAFF
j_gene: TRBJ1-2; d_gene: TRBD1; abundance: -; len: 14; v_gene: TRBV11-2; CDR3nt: TGTGCCAGCAGCTCAGGGACAGGAGCTAATGGCTACACCTTC; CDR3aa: CASSSGTGANGYTF
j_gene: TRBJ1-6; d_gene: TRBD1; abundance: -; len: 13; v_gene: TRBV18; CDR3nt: TGTGCCACCTCGGGACAGCCAAATTCACCCCTCCACTTT; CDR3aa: CATSGQPNSPLHF
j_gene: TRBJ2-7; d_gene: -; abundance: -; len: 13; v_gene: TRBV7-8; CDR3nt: TGTGCCAGCAGCTTAGAATTCCTCTACGAGCAGTACTTC; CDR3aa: CASSLEFLYEQYF
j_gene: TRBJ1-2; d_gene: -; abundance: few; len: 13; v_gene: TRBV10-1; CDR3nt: TGCGCCAGCAGTGAGTCTGCCTCCAGTGGCTACACCTTC; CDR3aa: CASSESASSGYTF
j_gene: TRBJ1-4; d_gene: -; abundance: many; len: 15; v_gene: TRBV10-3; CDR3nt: TGTGCCACGAGGGAGTTATGGGCCGACGATGAAAAACTGTTTTTT; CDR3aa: CATRELWADDEKLFF
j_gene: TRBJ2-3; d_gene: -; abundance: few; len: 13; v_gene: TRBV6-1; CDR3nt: TGTGCCAGCAGTGAAGTAACGACAAATACGCAGTATTTT; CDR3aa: CASSEVTTNTQYF
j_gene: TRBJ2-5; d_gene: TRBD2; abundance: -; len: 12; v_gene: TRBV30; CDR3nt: TGTGCCTGGAGTGTGACTAGCGGTACCCAGTACTTC; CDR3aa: CAWSVTSGTQYF
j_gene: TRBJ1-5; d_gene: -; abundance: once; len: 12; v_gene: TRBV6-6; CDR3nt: TGTGCCAGCAGGTTCAGGGATCAGCCCCAGCATTTT; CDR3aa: CASRFRDQPQHF
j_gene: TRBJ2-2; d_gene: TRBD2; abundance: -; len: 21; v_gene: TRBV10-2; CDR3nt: TGCGCCAGCAGTGAGTCGGGGACTAGCGGTCGCAGGGGCCTGAACACCGGGGAGCTGTTTTTT; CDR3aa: CASSESGTSGRRGLNTGELFF
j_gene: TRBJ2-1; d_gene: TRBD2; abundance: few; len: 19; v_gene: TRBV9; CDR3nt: TGTGCCAGCAGCGTGGGGGGCGGCGGACTGGGTAGCGGGAACTATGAGCAGTTCTTC; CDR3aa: CASSVGGGGLGSGNYEQFF
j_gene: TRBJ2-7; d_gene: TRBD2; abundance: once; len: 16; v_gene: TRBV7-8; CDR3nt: TGTGCCAGCAGCAGCGGGACTAGCGGGAGTTTGGTTGAGCAGTACTTC; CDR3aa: CASSSGTSGSLVEQYF
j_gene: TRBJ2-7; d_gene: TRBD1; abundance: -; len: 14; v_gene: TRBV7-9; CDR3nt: TGTGCCAGCAGCTTAGCAGGGGGCGAGTTCGAGCAGTACTTC; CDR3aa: CASSLAGGEFEQYF
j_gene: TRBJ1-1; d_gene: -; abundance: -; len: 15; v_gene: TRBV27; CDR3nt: TGTGCCAGCAGTGGGGAGTTAGCGGGAACAGGTGAAGCTTTCTTT; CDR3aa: CASSGELAGTGEAFF
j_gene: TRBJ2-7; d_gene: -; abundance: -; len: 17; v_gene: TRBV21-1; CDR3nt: TGTGCCAGCAGCAAAGGAGTGATGACTAGCGGAGCCTACGAGCAGTACTTC; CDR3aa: CASSKGVMTSGAYEQYF
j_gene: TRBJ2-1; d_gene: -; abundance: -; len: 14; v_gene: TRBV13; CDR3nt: TGTGCCAGCAGCCACCCCTCTATTTACAATGAGCAGTTCTTC; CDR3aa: CASSHPSIYNEQFF
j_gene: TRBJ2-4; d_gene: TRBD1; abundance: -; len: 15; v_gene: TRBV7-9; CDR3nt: TGTGCCAGCAGCCGGACAGGGACAGCCAAAAACATTCAGTACTTC; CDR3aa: CASSRTGTAKNIQYF
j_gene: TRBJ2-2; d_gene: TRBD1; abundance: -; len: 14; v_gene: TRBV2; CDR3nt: TGTGCCAGCACTACAGGGGGAGACACCGGGGAGCTGTTTTTT; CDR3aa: CASTTGGDTGELFF
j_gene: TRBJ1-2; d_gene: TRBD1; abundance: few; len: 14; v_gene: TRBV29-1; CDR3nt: TGCAGCGTTGACGGGGGGGGACAGGGCTATGGCTACACCTTC; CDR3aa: CSVDGGGQGYGYTF
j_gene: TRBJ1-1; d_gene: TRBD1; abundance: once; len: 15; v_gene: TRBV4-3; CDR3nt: TGCGCCAGCAGCCAAGACAGGGGGCGCTTCACTGAAGCTTTCTTT; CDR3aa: CASSQDRGRFTEAFF
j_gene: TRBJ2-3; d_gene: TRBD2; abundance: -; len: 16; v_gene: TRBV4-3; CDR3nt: TGCGCCAGCAGCCAAGATCGGACTAGCGGGCCAGATACGCAGTATTTT; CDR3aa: CASSQDRTSGPDTQYF
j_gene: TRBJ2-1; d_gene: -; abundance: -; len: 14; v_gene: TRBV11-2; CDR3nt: TGTGCCAGCAGCTTAGCTGTCCGTCCACGGGGGCAGTTCTTC; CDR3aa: CASSLAVRPRGQFF
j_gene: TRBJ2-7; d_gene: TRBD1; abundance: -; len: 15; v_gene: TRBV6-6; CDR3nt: TGTGCCAGCAGTGGCCGGGACAGGGCTTCCTACGAGCAGTACTTC; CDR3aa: CASSGRDRASYEQYF
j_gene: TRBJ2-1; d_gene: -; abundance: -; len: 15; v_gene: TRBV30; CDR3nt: TGTGCCTGGAGGGTTACAGGGAGCTCCTACAATGAGCAGTTCTTC; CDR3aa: CAWRVTGSSYNEQFF
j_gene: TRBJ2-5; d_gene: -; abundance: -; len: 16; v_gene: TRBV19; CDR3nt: TGTGCCAGTAGTATAGATCATTACACGCAACAAGAGACCCAGTACTTC; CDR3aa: CASSIDHYTQQETQYF
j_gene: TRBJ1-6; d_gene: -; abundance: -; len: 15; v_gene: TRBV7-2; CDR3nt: TGTGCCAGCAGCCCCCCGGGTTCCTATAATTCACCCCTCCACTTT; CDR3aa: CASSPPGSYNSPLHF
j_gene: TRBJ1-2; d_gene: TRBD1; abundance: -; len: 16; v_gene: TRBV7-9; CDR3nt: TGTGCCAGCAGCTTCCCAGGACAGGGTTCGGCCTATGGCTACACCTTC; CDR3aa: CASSFPGQGSAYGYTF
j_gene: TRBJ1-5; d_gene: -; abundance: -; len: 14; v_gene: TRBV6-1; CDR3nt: TGTGCCAGCAGTGAACGGGGGTGGGGTCAGCCCCAGCATTTT; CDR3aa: CASSERGWGQPQHF
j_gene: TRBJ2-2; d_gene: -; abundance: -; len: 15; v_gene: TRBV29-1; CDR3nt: TGCAGCGTTGACCATCCGATCACAGGGCCCGGGGAGCTGTTTTTT; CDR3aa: CSVDHPITGPGELFF
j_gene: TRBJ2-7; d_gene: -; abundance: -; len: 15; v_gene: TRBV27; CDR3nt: TGTGCCAGCAGTTTATCCTCCGACAGGAGCTACGAGCAGTACTTC; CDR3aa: CASSLSSDRSYEQYF
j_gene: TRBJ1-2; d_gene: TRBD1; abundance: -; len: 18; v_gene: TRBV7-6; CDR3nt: TGTGCCAGCAGCTTATCCCTCCGGGACAGGGGGGCTAACTATGGCTACACCTTC; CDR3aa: CASSLSLRDRGANYGYTF
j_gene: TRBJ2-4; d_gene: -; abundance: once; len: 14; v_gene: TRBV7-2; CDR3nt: TGTGCCAGCAGCTTCCTCGGGGGCAAAAACATTCAGTACTTC; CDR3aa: CASSFLGGKNIQYF
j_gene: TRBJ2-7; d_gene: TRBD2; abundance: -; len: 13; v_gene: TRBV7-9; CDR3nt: TGTGCCAGCAGCTTCGAGCGGGGGGTCGAGCAGTACTTC; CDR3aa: CASSFERGVEQYF
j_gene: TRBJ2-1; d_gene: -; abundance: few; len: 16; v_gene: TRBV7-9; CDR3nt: TGTGCCAGCAGCCCGTTTAGCGGACGGACTTACAATGAGCAGTTCTTC; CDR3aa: CASSPFSGRTYNEQFF